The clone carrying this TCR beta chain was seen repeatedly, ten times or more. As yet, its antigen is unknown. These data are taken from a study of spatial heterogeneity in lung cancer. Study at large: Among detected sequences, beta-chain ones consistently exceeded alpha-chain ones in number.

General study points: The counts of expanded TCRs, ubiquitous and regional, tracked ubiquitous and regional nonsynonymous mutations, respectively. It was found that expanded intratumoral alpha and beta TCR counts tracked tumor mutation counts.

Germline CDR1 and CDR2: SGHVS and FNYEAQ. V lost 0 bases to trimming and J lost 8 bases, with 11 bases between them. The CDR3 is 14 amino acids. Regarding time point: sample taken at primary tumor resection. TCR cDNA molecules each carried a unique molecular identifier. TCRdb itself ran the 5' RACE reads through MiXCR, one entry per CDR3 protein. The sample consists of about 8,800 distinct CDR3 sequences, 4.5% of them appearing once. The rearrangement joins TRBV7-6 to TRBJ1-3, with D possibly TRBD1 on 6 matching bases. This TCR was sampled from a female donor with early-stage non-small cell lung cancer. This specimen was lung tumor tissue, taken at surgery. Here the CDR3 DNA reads TGTGCCAGCAGCTTAGCGTCAGGGGTGGACACCATATATTTT. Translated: CASSLASGVDTIYF.